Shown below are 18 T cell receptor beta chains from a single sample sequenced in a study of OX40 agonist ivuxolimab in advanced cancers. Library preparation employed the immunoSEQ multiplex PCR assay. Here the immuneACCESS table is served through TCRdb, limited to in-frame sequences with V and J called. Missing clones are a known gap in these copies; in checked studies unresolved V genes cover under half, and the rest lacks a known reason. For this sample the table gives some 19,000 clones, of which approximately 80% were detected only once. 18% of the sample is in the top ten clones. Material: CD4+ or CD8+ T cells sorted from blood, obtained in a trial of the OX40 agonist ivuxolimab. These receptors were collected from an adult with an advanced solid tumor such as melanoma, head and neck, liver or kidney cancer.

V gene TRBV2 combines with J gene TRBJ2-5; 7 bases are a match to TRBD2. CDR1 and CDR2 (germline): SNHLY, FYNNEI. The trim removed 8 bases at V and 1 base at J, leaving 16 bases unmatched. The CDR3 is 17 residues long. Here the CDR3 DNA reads TGTGCCAGCGCCCGCAGAACGGGCAGCGGGACCCAAGAGACCCAGTACTTC. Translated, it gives CASARRTGSGTQETQYF.

The CDR3 loop reads CASSLHQNTGELFF. Written as DNA, the CDR3 is TGTGCCAGCAGTTTACACCAGAACACCGGGGAGCTGTTTTTT. The V gene is TRBV27, the J gene TRBJ2-2, with no clear D. This CDR3 is 14 amino acids long. Deletions cut 2 bases from V and 1 base from J, with 5 bases between. Germline V CDR1 and CDR2: MNHEY, SMNVEV (reference sequence).

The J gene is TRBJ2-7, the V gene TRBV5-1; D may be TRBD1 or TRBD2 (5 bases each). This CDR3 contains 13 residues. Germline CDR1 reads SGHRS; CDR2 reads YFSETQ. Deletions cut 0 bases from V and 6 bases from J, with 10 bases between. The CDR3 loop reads CASSLAGTSEQYF. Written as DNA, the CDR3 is TGCGCCAGCAGCTTGGCCGGGACGAGCGAGCAGTACTTC.

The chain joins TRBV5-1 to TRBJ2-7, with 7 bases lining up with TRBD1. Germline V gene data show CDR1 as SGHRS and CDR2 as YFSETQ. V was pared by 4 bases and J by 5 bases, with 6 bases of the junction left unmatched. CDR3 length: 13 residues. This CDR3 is CASSPGTDHEQYF. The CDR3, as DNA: TGCGCCAGCAGCCCTGGGACAGATCACGAGCAGTACTTC.

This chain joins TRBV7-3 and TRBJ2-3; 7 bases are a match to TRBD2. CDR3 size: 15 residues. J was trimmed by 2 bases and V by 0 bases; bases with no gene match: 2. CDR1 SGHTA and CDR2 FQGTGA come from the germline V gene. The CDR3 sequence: CASSLTGGNTDTQYF. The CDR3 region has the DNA TGTGCCAGCAGCTTAACGGGGGGGAACACAGATACGCAGTATTTT. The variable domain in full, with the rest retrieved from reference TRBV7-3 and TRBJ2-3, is GAGVSQTPSNKVTEKGKYVELRCDPISGHTALYWYRQSLGQGPEFLIYFQGTGAADDSGLPNDRFFAVRPEGSVSTLKIQRTERGDSAVYLCASSLTGGNTDTQYFGPGTRLTVL.

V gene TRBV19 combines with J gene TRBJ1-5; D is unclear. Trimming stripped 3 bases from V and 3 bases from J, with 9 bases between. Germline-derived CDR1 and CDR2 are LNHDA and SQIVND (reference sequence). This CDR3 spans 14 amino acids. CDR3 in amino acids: CASSMGSNNQPQHF. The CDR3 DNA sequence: TGTGCCAGTAGTATGGGTTCTAACAATCAGCCCCAGCATTTT.

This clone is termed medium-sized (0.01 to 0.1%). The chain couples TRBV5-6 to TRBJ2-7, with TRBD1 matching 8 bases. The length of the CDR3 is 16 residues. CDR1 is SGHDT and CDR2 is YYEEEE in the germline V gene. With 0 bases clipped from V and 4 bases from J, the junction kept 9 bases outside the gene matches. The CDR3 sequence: CASSLESGQGWYEQYF. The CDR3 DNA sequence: TGTGCCAGCAGCTTGGAATCCGGACAGGGATGGTACGAGCAGTACTTC. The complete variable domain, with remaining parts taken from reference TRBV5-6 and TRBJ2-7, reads DAGVTQSPTHLIKTRGQQVTLRCSPKSGHDTVSWYQQALGQGPQFIFQYYEEEERQRGNFPDRFSGHQFPNYSSELNVNALLLGDSALYLCASSLESGQGWYEQYFGPGTRLTVT.

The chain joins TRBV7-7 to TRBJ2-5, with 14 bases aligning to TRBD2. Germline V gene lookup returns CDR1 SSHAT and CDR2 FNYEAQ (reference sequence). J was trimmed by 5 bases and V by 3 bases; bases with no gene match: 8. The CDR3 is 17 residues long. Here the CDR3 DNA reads TGTGCCAGCAGCTTCGGGGCGGGACTAGCGGGGGTTGAGACCCAGTACTTC. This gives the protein CASSFGAGLAGVETQYF.

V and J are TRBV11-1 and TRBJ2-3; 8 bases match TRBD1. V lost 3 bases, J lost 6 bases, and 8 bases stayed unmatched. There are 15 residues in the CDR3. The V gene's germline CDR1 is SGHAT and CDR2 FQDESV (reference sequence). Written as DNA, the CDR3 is TGTGCCAGCAGCTTTATCCACGGACAGGGCGATACGCAGTATTTT. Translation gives CASSFIHGQGDTQYF.

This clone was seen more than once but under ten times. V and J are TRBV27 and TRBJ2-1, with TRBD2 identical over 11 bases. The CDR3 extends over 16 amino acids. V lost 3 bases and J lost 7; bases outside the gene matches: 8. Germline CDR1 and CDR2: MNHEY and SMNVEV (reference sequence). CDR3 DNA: TGTGCCAGCAGTTTCTACGGACTAGCGGGCGGGAATGAGCAGTTCTTC. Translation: CASSFYGLAGGNEQFF.

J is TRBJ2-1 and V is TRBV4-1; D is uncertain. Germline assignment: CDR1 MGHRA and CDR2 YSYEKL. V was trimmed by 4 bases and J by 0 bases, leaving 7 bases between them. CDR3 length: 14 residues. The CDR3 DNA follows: TGCGCCAGCAGCCTCCTGGACTCCTACAATGAGCAGTTCTTC. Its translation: CASSLLDSYNEQFF.

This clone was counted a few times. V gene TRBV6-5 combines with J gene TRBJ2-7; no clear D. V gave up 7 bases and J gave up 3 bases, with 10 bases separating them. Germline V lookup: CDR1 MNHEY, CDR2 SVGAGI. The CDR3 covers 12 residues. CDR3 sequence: CASTYGRYEQYF. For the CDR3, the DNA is TGTGCCAGCACCTACGGACGCTACGAGCAGTACTTC.

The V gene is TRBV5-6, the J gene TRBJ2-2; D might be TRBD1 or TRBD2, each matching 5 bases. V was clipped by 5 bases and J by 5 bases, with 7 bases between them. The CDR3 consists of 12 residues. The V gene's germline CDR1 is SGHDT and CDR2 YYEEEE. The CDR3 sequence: CASRWGTGELFF. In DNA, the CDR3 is TGTGCCAGCAGGTGGGGGACCGGGGAGCTGTTTTTT.

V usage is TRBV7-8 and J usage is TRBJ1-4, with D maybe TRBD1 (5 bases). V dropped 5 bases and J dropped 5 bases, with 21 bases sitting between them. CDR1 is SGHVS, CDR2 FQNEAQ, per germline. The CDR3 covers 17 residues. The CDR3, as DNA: TGTGCCAGCAGCAAACTGACCGGGACCGTGGTAAATGAAAAACTGTTTTTT. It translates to CASSKLTGTVVNEKLFF.

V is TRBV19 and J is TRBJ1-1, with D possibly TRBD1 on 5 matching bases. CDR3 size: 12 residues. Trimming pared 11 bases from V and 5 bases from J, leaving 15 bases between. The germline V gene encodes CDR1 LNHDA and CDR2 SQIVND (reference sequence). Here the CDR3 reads CAVGGRTTEAFF. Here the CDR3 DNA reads TGTGCCGTCGGGGGTCGGACGACTGAAGCTTTCTTT.

The CDR3 DNA is TGTGCCAGCGATGGGGGCAATGAGCAGTTCTTC. It specifies CASDGGNEQFF. The chain has TRBV6-1 and TRBJ2-1; possibly TRBD1 or TRBD2 for D (5 bases each). V lost 8 bases and J lost 6, with 8 bases in between. The CDR3 extends over 11 amino acids. Germline V gene lookup returns CDR1 MNHNS and CDR2 SASEGT.

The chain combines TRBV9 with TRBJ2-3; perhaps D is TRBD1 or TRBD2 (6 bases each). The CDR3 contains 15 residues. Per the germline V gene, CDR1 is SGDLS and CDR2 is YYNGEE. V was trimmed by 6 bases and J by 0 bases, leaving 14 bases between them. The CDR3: CASTGGTTSTDTQYF. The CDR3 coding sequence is TGTGCCAGCACCGGCGGGACAACTAGCACAGATACGCAGTATTTT.

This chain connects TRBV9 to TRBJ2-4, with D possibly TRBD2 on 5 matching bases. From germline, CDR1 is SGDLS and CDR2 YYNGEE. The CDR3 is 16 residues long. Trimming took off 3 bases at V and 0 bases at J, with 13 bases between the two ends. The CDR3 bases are TGTGCCAGCAGCGCCGAAACGGGATTAGCCAAAAACATTCAGTACTTC. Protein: CASSAETGLAKNIQYF.